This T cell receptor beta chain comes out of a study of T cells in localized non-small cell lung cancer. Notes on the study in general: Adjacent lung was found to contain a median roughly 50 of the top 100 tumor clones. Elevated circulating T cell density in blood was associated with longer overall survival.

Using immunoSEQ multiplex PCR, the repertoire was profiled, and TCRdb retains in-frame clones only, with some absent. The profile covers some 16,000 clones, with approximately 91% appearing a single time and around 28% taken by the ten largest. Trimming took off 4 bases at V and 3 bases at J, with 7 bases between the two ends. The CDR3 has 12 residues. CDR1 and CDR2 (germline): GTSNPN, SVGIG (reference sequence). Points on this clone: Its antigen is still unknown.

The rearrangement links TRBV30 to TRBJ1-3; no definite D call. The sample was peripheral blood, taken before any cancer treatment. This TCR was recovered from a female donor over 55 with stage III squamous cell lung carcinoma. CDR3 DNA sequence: TGTGCCTGGAAGAGGAGTGGAAACACCATATATTTT. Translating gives CAWKRSGNTIYF.